What follows are 26 T cell receptor beta chains derived from one specimen sequenced in a study of blood T cell repertoires in COVID-19. Assay: immunoSEQ multiplex PCR; the TCRdb copy retains only in-frame clones and omits some. In the table there are about 300,000 clones, roughly 85% of which are singletons. Material for sequencing was PBMCs or T cells enriched from blood (not recorded which). Receptors originate from a woman in her twenties or thirties who had recovered from COVID-19.

This clone was recorded once. The genes are TRBV4-3 and TRBJ2-3; maybe TRBD2 (5 bases). V gave up 0 bases and J gave up 6 bases, with 10 bases separating them. Germline values: CDR1 LGHNA, CDR2 YSLEER. This CDR3 region has 14 residues. This CDR3 reads CASSQDYGVDTQYF. The CDR3 bases are TGCGCCAGCAGCCAAGACTACGGGGTGGATACGCAGTATTTT.

This clone came up once. CDR3 in DNA: TGCGCCAGCAGCCAATTTTCCTTGAACACTGAAGCTTTCTTT. Amino acid sequence: CASSQFSLNTEAFF. The genes are TRBV4-3 and TRBJ1-1; D ambiguous. Germline lookup yields CDR1 LGHNA and CDR2 YSLEER. This CDR3 spans 14 amino acids. V shed 2 bases and J shed 0 bases, with 7 bases lying between them.

This sequence joins TRBV4-1 and TRBJ1-1; maybe TRBD1 (5 bases). V lost 0 bases and J lost 4, with 12 bases in between. This CDR3 is built from 15 residues. Germline V gene lookup returns CDR1 MGHRA and CDR2 YSYEKL. CDR3 in DNA: TGCGCCAGCAGCCAAGATCCGGGGGGGAGCACTGAAGCTTTCTTT. This encodes CASSQDPGGSTEAFF.

This chain connects TRBV14 to TRBJ2-5; possibly TRBD2 for D (6 bases). V was clipped by 2 bases and J by 7 bases, with 17 bases between them. CDR3 size: 15 residues. CDR1 and CDR2 (germline): SGHDN, FVKESK. CDR3 region: CASSQPGVQRATQYF. The CDR3 region has the DNA TGTGCCAGCAGCCAACCGGGGGTGCAGAGGGCGACCCAGTACTTC.

This clone appeared once. Other DNA sequences in the same sample also yield this CDR3. The V call is TRBV6-5, the J call TRBJ1-2, with D unclear. This CDR3 contains 14 residues. In germline, CDR1 is MNHEY, CDR2 SVGAGI. The V and J ends lost 2 bases and 1 base respectively, with 8 bases between them. CDR3 in DNA: TGTGCCAGCAGTTACCTGGGCAGTAACTATGGCTACACCTTC. Residues: CASSYLGSNYGYTF.

In the case of this clone: At one of its ends the junction is not consistent with the germline gene, which may arise from a read error. This sequence joins TRBV7-7 and TRBJ2-7; no clear D gene. The CDR3 runs 13 residues. In germline, CDR1 is SSHAT, CDR2 FNYEAQ (reference sequence). CDR3 residues: CASSLNSAGEQYF. The CDR3 DNA is TGTGCTAGCAGCTTAAACTCAGCAGGCGAGCAGTACTTC.

The chain combines TRBV16 with TRBJ2-7; 8 nucleotides line up with TRBD2. The CDR3 runs to 14 residues. Germline lookup yields CDR1 KGHSY and CDR2 FQNENV. V shed 4 bases and J 7 bases; nucleotides not matched to a gene: 9. The CDR3 nucleotides are TGTGCCAGCAGCCCCCGCCGGGGGGGAGGAGAGCAGTACTTC. It codes for CASSPRRGGGEQYF.

The chain couples TRBV7-8 to TRBJ1-6, with D maybe TRBD1 (5 bases). Germline CDR1 is SGHVS and CDR2 is FQNEAQ. CDR3 length: 16 amino acids. Trimming removed 6 bases from V and 0 bases from J, with 12 bases in between. The CDR3 here is CASRWGGSSYNSPLHF. CDR3 DNA: TGTGCCAGCAGATGGGGGGGGAGCTCCTATAATTCACCCCTCCACTTT.

The V call is TRBV5-5, the J call TRBJ2-5; possibly TRBD2 for D (6 bases). The CDR3 contains 13 residues. V dropped 0 bases and J dropped 7 bases, with 10 bases sitting between them. Per germline, CDR1 SGHKS and CDR2 YYEKEE (reference sequence). Here the CDR3 DNA reads TGTGCCAGCAGCTTGGACCCCGGGGGGACCCAGTACTTC. It encodes CASSLDPGGTQYF.

This chain connects TRBV6-4 to TRBJ2-3, with D maybe TRBD2 (5 bases). V was shortened by 4 bases and J by 2 bases, with 10 bases between the two germline ends. The CDR3 is 14 amino acids. Germline V lookup: CDR1 MRHNA, CDR2 SNTAGT. The CDR3 DNA sequence: TGTGCCAGCAGTGCAGCCGGGAACACAGATACGCAGTATTTT. It encodes CASSAAGNTDTQYF.

V usage is TRBV9 and J usage is TRBJ1-2; weak D call: TRBD1 (5 bases). The CDR3 totals 14 residues. Trimming took 2 bases from V and 5 from J, leaving 13 bases between them. In germline, CDR1 is SGDLS, CDR2 YYNGEE. In DNA, the CDR3 is TGTGCCAGCAGCGTTTCGCTCGGGGGGTATGGCTACACCTTC. Amino acid sequence: CASSVSLGGYGYTF. Together with reference TRBV9 and TRBJ1-2, the CDR3 gives the full variable domain: DSGVTQTPKHLITATGQRVTLRCSPRSGDLSVYWYQQSLDQGLQFLIQYYNGEERAKGNILERFSAQQFPDLHSELNLSSLELGDSALYFCASSVSLGGYGYTFGSGTRLTVV.

The chain joins TRBV6-2 or TRBV6-3 to TRBJ1-4; 9 bases fit TRBD1. The germline V gene encodes CDR1 MNHEY and CDR2 SVGEGT. The CDR3 runs to 15 residues. Germline trimming cut 6 bases from V and 3 bases from J; bases unmatched to any gene: 5. This CDR3 reads CASSTGGAANEKLFF. As DNA, the CDR3 is TGTGCCAGCAGCACAGGGGGCGCCGCTAATGAAAAACTGTTTTTT.

The gene calls are TRBV12-5 and TRBJ2-6, with D unclear. This CDR3 has 13 amino acids. Trimming took 6 bases from V and 4 from J, leaving 7 bases between them. Germline CDR1 LGHNT, CDR2 FRNRAP. DNA of the CDR3: TGTGCTAGTGGACTCGGGGGGGCCAACGTCCTGACTTTC. Translation gives CASGLGGANVLTF.

The gene calls are TRBV14 and TRBJ1-2, with D unclear. CDR3 size: 14 residues. V was pared by 0 bases and J by 7 bases, with 12 bases between. The germline V gene has CDR1 SGHDN and CDR2 FVKESK. DNA for the CDR3: TGTGCCAGCAGCCAAGATCTAACAGCTGGTGGCTACACCTTC. It encodes CASSQDLTAGGYTF.

The gene calls are TRBV3-1 (or the pseudogene TRBV3-2) and TRBJ1-2; 8 bases line up with TRBD1. V lost 1 base and J lost 8; bases outside the gene matches: 6. The germline V gene has CDR1 LGHDT and CDR2 YNNKEL (reference sequence). This CDR3 has 14 amino acids. The CDR3 region has the DNA TGTGCCAGCAGCCAAGTTGCTACAGGGGGGGGCTACACCTTC. It encodes CASSQVATGGGYTF.

The chain carries TRBV6-5 and TRBJ1-2, with TRBD1 matching over 10 bases. The CDR3 runs to 15 residues. The junction had 4 bases not matched to a gene; V was cut back by 1 base and J by 5 bases. CDR1 and CDR2 from the germline V gene are MNHEY and SVGAGI. The CDR3 protein is CASSYLTGGKYGYTF. DNA for the CDR3: TGTGCCAGCAGTTACTTGACAGGGGGCAAGTATGGCTACACCTTC.

The CDR3 DNA sequence: TGTGCCATCGGAGGAGTGGGGGCCAATAATTCACCCCTCCACTTT. As protein: CAIGGVGANNSPLHF. The chain couples TRBV10-3 to TRBJ1-6, with D perhaps TRBD1 (6 bases). The germline CDR1 and CDR2 sequences are ENHRY and SYGVKD. The V gene lost 8 bases and the J gene lost 5 bases, with 16 bases spanning the gap. This CDR3 is 15 amino acids long.

The CDR3 coding sequence is TGTGCCTGGAGTGGAGGGGGCGCGAGGGTAGGCACTGAAGCTTTCTTT. Translating gives CAWSGGGARVGTEAFF. The chain recombines TRBV30 with TRBJ1-1, with 7 bases identical to TRBD1. This CDR3 spans 16 amino acids. Looked up from germline, CDR1 is GTSNPN and CDR2 is SVGIG (reference sequence). V shed 1 base and J 4 bases; nucleotides not matched to a gene: 12. Filled out from reference TRBV30 and TRBJ1-1, the complete variable domain reads SQTIHQWPATLVQPVGSPLSLECTVEGTSNPNLYWYRQAAGRGLQLLFYSVGIGQISSEVPQNLSASRPQDRQFILSSKKLLLSDSGFYLCAWSGGGARVGTEAFFGQGTRLTVV.

The genes are TRBV7-9 and TRBJ2-3; D remains unclear. The length of the CDR3 is 12 residues. Trimming removed 5 bases at V and 2 bases at J, with 5 bases between. CDR1 is SEHNR and CDR2 is FQNEAQ in the germline V gene (reference sequence). In nucleotides, the CDR3 is TGTGCCAGCAGCCCAAACACAGATACGCAGTATTTT. Protein: CASSPNTDTQYF.

The chain employs TRBV3-1 (or the pseudogene TRBV3-2) and TRBJ1-3; a possible D gene is TRBD1 (6 bases). The ends were cut back, 4 bases at V and 0 bases at J, with 10 bases in the middle. Germline values: CDR1 LGHDT, CDR2 YNNKEL (reference sequence). CDR3 size: 15 residues. The CDR3 coding sequence is TGTGCCAGCAGCCCCGGACAGTACTCTGGAAACACCATATATTTT. Amino acids: CASSPGQYSGNTIYF.

V is TRBV18 and J is TRBJ2-3; 8 bases fit TRBD2. The CDR3 is 15 amino acids. Germline CDR1 reads KGHSH; CDR2 reads LQKENI. V lost 2 bases, J lost 4 bases, and 5 bases stayed unmatched. In DNA, the CDR3 is TGTGCCAGCTCACCATTGGCGGGGGGCCCAGATACGCAGTATTTT. Protein sequence: CASSPLAGGPDTQYF.

The rearrangement joins TRBV4-1 to TRBJ2-7, with a possible D match to TRBD2 (5 bases). Germline-derived CDR1 and CDR2 are MGHRA and YSYEKL. The CDR3 is made up of 13 amino acids. V lost 5 bases and J lost 0, with 8 bases in between. CDR3 coding DNA: TGCGCCAGCAGCAAAGGACTCTCCTACGAGCAGTACTTC. Translated, it gives CASSKGLSYEQYF.

The chain carries TRBV9 and TRBJ1-2; tentatively, D is TRBD1 (5 bases). Looked up from germline, CDR1 is SGDLS and CDR2 is YYNGEE. The CDR3 is 14 residues long. Trimming removed 0 bases at V and 8 bases at J, with 14 bases between. CDR3 sequence: CASSVDRQPWGYTF. CDR3 bases: TGTGCCAGCAGCGTAGACCGACAGCCCTGGGGCTACACCTTC.

The count of this clone is one. The chain couples TRBV7-3 to TRBJ2-2; the D gene is possibly TRBD1 (5 bases). Per germline, CDR1 SGHTA and CDR2 FQGTGA. Trimming removed 5 bases at V and 6 bases at J, with 19 bases between. There are 16 residues in the CDR3. CDR3 DNA: TGTGCCAGCAGCCCCAGTGCTCAGGGTCAGGCCGGGGAGCTGTTTTTT. This translates into CASSPSAQGQAGELFF.

Regarding this clone: Other DNA sequences in this specimen translate into the identical CDR3. The chain joins TRBV5-4 to TRBJ2-2; 8 bases fit TRBD1. The CDR3 is made up of 16 amino acids. V trimming: 4 bases; J trimming: 4 bases; junction bases outside the gene matches: 9. Per germline, CDR1 SGHNT and CDR2 YYREEE (reference sequence). CDR3 sequence: CASSDPTGVVTGELFF. CDR3 nucleotides: TGTGCCAGCAGCGACCCGACAGGGGTGGTCACCGGGGAGCTGTTTTTT.

The chain combines TRBV5-1 with TRBJ1-2; D is possibly TRBD1 (5 bases). Germline V gene data show CDR1 as SGHRS and CDR2 as YFSETQ. With 4 bases removed from V and 4 bases from J, the gap between germline ends came to 14 bases. The CDR3 spans 14 residues. CDR3: CASSTGTGGYGYTF. The CDR3 DNA reads TGCGCCAGCAGCACTGGGACGGGAGGCTATGGCTACACCTTC. The entire variable domain, with the rest obtained from reference TRBV5-1 and TRBJ1-2, is as follows: KAGVTQTPRYLIKTRGQQVTLSCSPISGHRSVSWYQQTPGQGLQFLFEYFSETQRNKGNFPGRFSGRQFSNSRSEMNVSTLELGDSALYLCASSTGTGGYGYTFGSGTRLTVV.